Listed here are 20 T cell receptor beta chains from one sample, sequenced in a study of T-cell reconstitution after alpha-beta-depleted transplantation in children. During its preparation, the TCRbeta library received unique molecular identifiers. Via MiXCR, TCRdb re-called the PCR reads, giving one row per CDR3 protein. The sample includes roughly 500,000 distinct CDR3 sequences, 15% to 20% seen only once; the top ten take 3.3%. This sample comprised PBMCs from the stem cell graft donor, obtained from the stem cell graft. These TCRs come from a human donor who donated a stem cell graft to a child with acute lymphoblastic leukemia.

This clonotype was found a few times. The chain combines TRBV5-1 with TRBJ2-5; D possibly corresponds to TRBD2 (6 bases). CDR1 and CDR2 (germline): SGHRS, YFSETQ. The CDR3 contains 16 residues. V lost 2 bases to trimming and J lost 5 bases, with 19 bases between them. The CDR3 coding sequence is TGCGCCAGCAGCTTCAAAATACGGGAGCGGCGGGAGACCCAGTACTTC. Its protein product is CASSFKIRERRETQYF.

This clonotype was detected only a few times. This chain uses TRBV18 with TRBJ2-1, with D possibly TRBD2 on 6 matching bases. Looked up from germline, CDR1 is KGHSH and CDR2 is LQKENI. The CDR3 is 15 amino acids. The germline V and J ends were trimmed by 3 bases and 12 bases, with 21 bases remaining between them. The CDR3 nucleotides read TGTGCCAGCTCACCGGCGGGGATGTATGAGTTATGGCAGTTCTTC. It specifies CASSPAGMYELWQFF.

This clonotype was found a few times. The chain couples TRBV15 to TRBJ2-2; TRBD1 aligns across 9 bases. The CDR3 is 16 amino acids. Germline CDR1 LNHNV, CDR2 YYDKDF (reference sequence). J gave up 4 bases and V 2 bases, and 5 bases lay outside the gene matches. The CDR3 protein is CATSRFTGGSTGELFF. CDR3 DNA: TGTGCCACCAGCAGATTTACAGGGGGCTCCACCGGGGAGCTGTTTTTT.

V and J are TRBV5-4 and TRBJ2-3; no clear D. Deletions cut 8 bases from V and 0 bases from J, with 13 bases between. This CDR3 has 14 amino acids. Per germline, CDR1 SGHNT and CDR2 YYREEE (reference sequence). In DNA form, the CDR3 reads TGTGCCAGTTACACATTTGGCAGCACAGATACGCAGTATTTT. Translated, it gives CASYTFGSTDTQYF.

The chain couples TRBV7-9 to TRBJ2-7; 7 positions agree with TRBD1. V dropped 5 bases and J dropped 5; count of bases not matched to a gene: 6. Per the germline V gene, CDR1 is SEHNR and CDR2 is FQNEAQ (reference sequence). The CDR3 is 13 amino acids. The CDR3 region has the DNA TGTGCCAGCAGCCCTCGGGACAGCAACGAGCAGTACTTC. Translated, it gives CASSPRDSNEQYF.

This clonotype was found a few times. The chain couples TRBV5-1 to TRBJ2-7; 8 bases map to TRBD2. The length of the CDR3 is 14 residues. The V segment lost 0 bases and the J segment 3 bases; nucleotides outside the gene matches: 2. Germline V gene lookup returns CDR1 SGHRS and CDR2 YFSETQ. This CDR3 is CASSLAGRGYEQYF. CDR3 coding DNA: TGCGCCAGCAGCTTGGCCGGGAGGGGCTACGAGCAGTACTTC.

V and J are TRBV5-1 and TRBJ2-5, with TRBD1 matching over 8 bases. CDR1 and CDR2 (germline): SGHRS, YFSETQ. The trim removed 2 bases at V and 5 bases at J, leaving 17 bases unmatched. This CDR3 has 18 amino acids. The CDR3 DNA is TGCGCCAGCAGCTTTTCCAAAATAAGACAGGGGCTGGGGGAGACCCAGTACTTC. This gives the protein CASSFSKIRQGLGETQYF.

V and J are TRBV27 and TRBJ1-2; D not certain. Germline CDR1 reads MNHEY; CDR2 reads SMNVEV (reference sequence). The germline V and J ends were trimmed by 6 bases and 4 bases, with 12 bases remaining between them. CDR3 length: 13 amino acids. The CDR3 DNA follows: TGTGCCAGCAGCAGACATGAGACCTATGGCTACACCTTC. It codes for CASSRHETYGYTF.

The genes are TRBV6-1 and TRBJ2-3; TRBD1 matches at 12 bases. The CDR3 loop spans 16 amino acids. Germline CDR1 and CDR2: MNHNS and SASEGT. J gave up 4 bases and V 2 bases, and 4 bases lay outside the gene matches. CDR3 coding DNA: TGTGCCAGCAGTGAAAGGGACAGGGGGCGACCAGATACGCAGTATTTT. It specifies CASSERDRGRPDTQYF.

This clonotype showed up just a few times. As DNA, the CDR3 is TGTGCCAGCAACAATAACGGAGGGGCACTTATGAACACTGAAGCTTTCTTT. This sequence encodes CASNNNGGALMNTEAFF. The chain uses TRBV9 and TRBJ1-1; the D gene is possibly TRBD1 (5 bases). The CDR3 runs 17 residues. Trimming pared 6 bases from V and 0 bases from J, leaving 21 bases between. In germline, CDR1 is SGDLS, CDR2 YYNGEE.

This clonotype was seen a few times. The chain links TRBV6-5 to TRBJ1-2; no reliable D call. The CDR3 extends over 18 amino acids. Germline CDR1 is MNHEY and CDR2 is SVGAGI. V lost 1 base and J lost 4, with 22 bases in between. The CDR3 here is CASSYFPDSPPAGYGYTF. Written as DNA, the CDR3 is TGTGCCAGCAGTTACTTCCCGGACTCCCCGCCAGCGGGCTATGGCTACACCTTC.

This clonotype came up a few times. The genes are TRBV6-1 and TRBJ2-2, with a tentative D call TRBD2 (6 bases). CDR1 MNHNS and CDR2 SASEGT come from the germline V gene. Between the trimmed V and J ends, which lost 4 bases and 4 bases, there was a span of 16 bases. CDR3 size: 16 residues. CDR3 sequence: CASSGVGGKGTGELFF. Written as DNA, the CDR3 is TGTGCCAGCAGTGGGGTTGGCGGGAAGGGCACCGGGGAGCTGTTTTTT.

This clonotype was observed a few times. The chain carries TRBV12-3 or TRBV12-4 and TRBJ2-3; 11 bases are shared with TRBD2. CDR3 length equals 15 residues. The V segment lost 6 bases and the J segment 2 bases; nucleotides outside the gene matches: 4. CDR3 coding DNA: TGTGCCAGCAGGATAGCGGGAGGGACCACAGATACGCAGTATTTT. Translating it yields CASRIAGGTTDTQYF.

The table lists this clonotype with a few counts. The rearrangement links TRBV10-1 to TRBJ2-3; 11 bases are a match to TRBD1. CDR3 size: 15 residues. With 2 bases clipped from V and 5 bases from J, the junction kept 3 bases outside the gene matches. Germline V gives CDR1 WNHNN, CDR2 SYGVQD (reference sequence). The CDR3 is CASSELDRGRDTQYF. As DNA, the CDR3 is TGCGCCAGCAGTGAGCTGGACAGGGGGCGAGATACGCAGTATTTT.

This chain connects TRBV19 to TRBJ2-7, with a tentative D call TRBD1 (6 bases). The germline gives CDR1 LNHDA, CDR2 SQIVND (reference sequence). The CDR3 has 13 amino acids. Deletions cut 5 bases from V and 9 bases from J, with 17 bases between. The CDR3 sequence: CASSFGGSHAQYF. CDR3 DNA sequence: TGTGCCAGTAGTTTTGGGGGCTCGCACGCGCAGTACTTC.

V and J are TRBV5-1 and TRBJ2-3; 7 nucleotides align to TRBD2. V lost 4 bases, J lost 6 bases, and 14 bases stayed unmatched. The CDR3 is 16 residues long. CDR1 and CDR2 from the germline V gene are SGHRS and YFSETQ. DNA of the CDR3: TGCGCCAGCAGCCACACCCGGGACTACCCGTCGGATACGCAGTATTTT. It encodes CASSHTRDYPSDTQYF.

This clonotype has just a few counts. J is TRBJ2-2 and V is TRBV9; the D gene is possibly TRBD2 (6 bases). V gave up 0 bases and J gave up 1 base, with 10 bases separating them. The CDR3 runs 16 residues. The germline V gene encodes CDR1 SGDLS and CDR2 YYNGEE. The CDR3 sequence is CASSVGRGGNTGELFF. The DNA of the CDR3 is TGTGCCAGCAGCGTAGGGCGGGGCGGGAACACCGGGGAGCTGTTTTTT.

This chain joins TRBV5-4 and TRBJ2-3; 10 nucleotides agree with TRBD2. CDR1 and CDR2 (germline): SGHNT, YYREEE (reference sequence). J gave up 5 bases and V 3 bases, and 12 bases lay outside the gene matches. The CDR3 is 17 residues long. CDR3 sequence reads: CASSWVPSGSEGDTQYF. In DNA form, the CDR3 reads TGTGCCAGCAGCTGGGTTCCTAGCGGGAGTGAGGGAGATACGCAGTATTTT.

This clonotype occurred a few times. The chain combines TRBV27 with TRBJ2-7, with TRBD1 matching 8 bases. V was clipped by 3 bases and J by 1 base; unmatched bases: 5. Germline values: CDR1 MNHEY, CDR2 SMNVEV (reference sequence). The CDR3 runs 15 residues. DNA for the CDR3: TGTGCCAGCAGTTTCCCGGACAGGGCTTCCTACGAGCAGTACTTC. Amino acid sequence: CASSFPDRASYEQYF.

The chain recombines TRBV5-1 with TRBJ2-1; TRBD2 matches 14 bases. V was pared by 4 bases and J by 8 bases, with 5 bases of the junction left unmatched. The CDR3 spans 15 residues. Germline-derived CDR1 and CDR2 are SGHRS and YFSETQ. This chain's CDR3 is CASSPGLAGDDEQFF. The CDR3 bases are TGCGCCAGCAGCCCGGGACTAGCGGGAGACGATGAGCAGTTCTTC. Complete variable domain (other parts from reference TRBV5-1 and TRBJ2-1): KAGVTQTPRYLIKTRGQQVTLSCSPISGHRSVSWYQQTPGQGLQFLFEYFSETQRNKGNFPGRFSGRQFSNSRSEMNVSTLELGDSALYLCASSPGLAGDDEQFFGPGTRLTVL.